This T cell receptor (beta chain) was sequenced in a study of patients and donors after allogeneic stem cell transplantation. CDR1 and CDR2 (germline): MNHEY, SMNVEV (reference sequence). The length of the CDR3 is 13 residues. V was pared by 8 bases and J by 0 bases, with 11 bases between. Each CDR3 protein gets one entry after TCRdb re-called the RT-PCR reads with MiXCR. The table records about 57,000 distinct CDR3 sequences, about 14% of them present only once. The specimen was blood, either unsorted or a sorted T cell fraction (not recorded which). This chain uses TRBV27 with TRBJ2-7, with D perhaps being TRBD1 or TRBD2 (5 bases each). This clonotype was obtained from a human donor who was either an allogeneic HSCT recipient or a stem cell or donor lymphocyte infusion donor (not recorded which). It is not recorded whose cells these are; they may come from a transplant donor. The CDR3 loop reads CASRGTDSYEQYF. The CDR3 bases are TGTGCCAGCCGAGGGACGGACTCCTACGAGCAGTACTTC.